These 5 T cell receptor beta chains share one sample of origin, sequenced in a study of shared clonotypes between healthy human individuals. Profiled with immunoSEQ multiplex PCR; TCRdb holds only in-frame clones, not every one. The sample gives more than 550,000 clones, 90% of which show up once; 30% to 40% is in the top ten. Sequenced input: memory CD8+ T cells from PBMCs. Described subset: CD45RO+ cells pooled with CCR7-negative TemRA cells. These receptors were taken from a man aged 18 to 35 in good health. Some clones in this sample may be carry-over from other donors' samples.

This clone was observed a single time. This rearrangement joins TRBV25-1 to TRBJ2-3; 8 nucleotides match TRBD1. Germline trimming cut 4 bases from V and 2 bases from J; bases unmatched to any gene: 11. Germline lookup yields CDR1 MGHDK and CDR2 SYGVNS. This CDR3 spans 17 amino acids. CDR3 residues: CASSGEPGQVSTDTQYF. The CDR3, as DNA: TGTGCCAGCAGTGGGGAACCGGGACAGGTTTCCACAGATACGCAGTATTTT.

The genes are TRBV10-3 and TRBJ2-5; 8 bases map to TRBD2. This CDR3 is 16 amino acids long. Per germline, CDR1 ENHRY and CDR2 SYGVKD. J gave up 1 base and V 0 bases, and 4 bases lay outside the gene matches. The CDR3 sequence is CAISESLAGLQETQYF. Here the CDR3 DNA reads TGTGCCATCAGTGAGTCCCTAGCGGGTCTCCAAGAGACCCAGTACTTC.

This chain connects TRBV2 to TRBJ2-7; D is ambiguous. CDR1 and CDR2 (germline): SNHLY, FYNNEI. The CDR3 is made up of 15 amino acids. V dropped 1 base and J dropped 2 bases, with 12 bases sitting between them. The CDR3 here is CASSEGVAATYEQYF. CDR3 in DNA: TGTGCCAGCAGTGAAGGCGTCGCAGCAACCTACGAGCAGTACTTC. The variable domain in full, with the rest retrieved from reference TRBV2 and TRBJ2-7, is EPEVTQTPSHQVTQMGQEVILRCVPISNHLYFYWYRQILGQKVEFLVSFYNNEISEKSEIFDDQFSVERPDGSNFTLKIRSTKLEDSAMYFCASSEGVAATYEQYFGPGTRLTVT.

The V call is TRBV19, the J call TRBJ2-1, with D possibly matching TRBD2 (6 bases). The ends were cut back, 8 bases at V and 2 bases at J, with 13 bases in the middle. This CDR3 comprises 14 residues. Per the germline V gene, CDR1 is LNHDA and CDR2 is SQIVND (reference sequence). This CDR3 is CASAYRLAYNEQFF. The CDR3 bases are TGTGCCAGTGCGTACCGACTAGCCTACAATGAGCAGTTCTTC.

The sample holds one count of this clone. The chain joins TRBV7-2 to TRBJ2-7, with unresolved D. The CDR3 is made up of 18 amino acids. Germline V gene lookup returns CDR1 SGHTA and CDR2 FQGNSA. V gave up 1 base and J gave up 6 bases, with 25 bases separating them. The CDR3, as DNA: TGTGCCAGCAGCTTAGAAGTTAGGACGCCAGATCGATATGGCGAGCAGTACTTC. Residues: CASSLEVRTPDRYGEQYF.